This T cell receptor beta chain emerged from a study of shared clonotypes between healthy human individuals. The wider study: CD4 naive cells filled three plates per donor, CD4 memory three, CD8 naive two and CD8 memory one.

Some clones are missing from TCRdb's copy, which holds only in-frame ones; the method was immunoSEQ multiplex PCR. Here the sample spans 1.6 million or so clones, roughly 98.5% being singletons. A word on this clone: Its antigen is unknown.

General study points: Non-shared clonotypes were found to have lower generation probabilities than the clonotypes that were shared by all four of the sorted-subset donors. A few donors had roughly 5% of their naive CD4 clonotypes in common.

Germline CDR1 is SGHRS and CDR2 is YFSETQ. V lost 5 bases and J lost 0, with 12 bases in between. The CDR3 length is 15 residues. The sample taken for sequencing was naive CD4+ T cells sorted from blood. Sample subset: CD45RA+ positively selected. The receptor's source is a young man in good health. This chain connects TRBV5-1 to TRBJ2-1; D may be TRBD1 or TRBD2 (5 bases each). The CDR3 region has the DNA TGCGCCAGCAGTGGGGGTCTAAGCTCCTACAATGAGCAGTTCTTC. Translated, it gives CASSGGLSSYNEQFF.